Below are 15 T cell receptor beta chains sequenced from a single sample in a study of blood T cell repertoires in COVID-19. The method was immunoSEQ multiplex PCR; TCRdb's version includes in-frame clones alone and lacks a portion of them. The sample lists approximately 250,000 clones, roughly 91% occurring once. Material: peripheral blood. All receptors come from a man under 40 with COVID-19, enrolled during active disease.

The rearrangement links TRBV27 to TRBJ2-7; a possible D gene is TRBD1 (7 bases). Per the germline V gene, CDR1 is MNHEY and CDR2 is SMNVEV (reference sequence). The CDR3 sequence is 13 residues long. V was shortened by 2 bases and J by 3 bases, with 8 bases between the two germline ends. CDR3 DNA: TGTGCCAGCAGTTTACAGGGGGGCTACGAGCAGTACTTC. It specifies CASSLQGGYEQYF.

This rearrangement joins TRBV4-2 to TRBJ2-1, with no clear D. The germline gives CDR1 LGHNA, CDR2 YNFKEQ. Trimming removed 0 bases from V and 5 bases from J, with 5 bases in between. The CDR3 extends over 13 amino acids. The CDR3 nucleotides are TGTGCCAGCAGCCAAGATTTCGACAATGAGCAGTTCTTC. Its translation is CASSQDFDNEQFF.

CDR3 sequence (DNA): TGTGCCAGCAGCTCATCCCGGGACAGTCTCTTCTCTGGAAACACCATATATTTT. Encoded protein: CASSSSRDSLFSGNTIYF. The V gene is TRBV13, the J gene TRBJ1-3; 7 bases are shared with TRBD1. Germline trimming cut 4 bases from V and 0 bases from J; bases unmatched to any gene: 12. Germline loops: CDR1 PRHDT, CDR2 FYEKMQ (reference sequence). The length of the CDR3 is 18 residues.

The J gene is TRBJ2-1, the V gene TRBV11-2; 7 bases align to TRBD1. V trimming: 5 bases; J trimming: 0 bases; junction bases outside the gene matches: 4. Germline lookup yields CDR1 SGHAT and CDR2 FQNNGV. The CDR3 runs 15 residues. CDR3 coding DNA: TGTGCCAGCAGCAGATCAGGGGGCTCCTACAATGAGCAGTTCTTC. Translating gives CASSRSGGSYNEQFF.

The rearrangement joins TRBV30 to TRBJ2-5; a weak D match, TRBD2 (6 bases). Germline CDR1 GTSNPN, CDR2 SVGIG (reference sequence). Trimming took 8 bases from V and 5 from J, leaving 15 bases between them. The CDR3 loop spans 12 amino acids. The DNA for the CDR3 is TGTGCCATAGGACCGACTAGGGAGACCCAGTACTTC. Amino acid sequence: CAIGPTRETQYF.

The chain recombines TRBV4-1 with TRBJ2-1; a possible D gene is TRBD2 (7 bases). Trimming stripped 1 base from V and 0 bases from J, with 16 bases between. Germline CDR1 is MGHRA and CDR2 is YSYEKL. There are 18 residues in the CDR3. The CDR3 reads CASSQGGGPDSSYNEQFF. CDR3 sequence (DNA): TGCGCCAGCAGCCAAGGGGGGGGCCCTGACAGCTCCTACAATGAGCAGTTCTTC.

The chain joins TRBV6-5 to TRBJ2-7, with 10 nucleotides matching TRBD1. The junction had 7 bases not matched to a gene; V was cut back by 2 bases and J by 3 bases. Germline CDR1 MNHEY, CDR2 SVGAGI. The CDR3 has 16 residues. The CDR3 here is CASSYRQGARLYEQYF. Here the CDR3 DNA reads TGTGCCAGCAGTTACCGACAGGGGGCTCGACTCTACGAGCAGTACTTC.

The J gene is TRBJ2-7, the V gene TRBV6-5; 12 nucleotides align to TRBD2. CDR1 is MNHEY, CDR2 SVGAGI, per germline. This CDR3 has 15 residues. V dropped 4 bases and J dropped 4; count of bases not matched to a gene: 5. CDR3 in amino acids: CASSFASGGAYEQYF. In nucleotides, the CDR3 is TGTGCCAGCAGTTTCGCTAGCGGGGGGGCATACGAGCAGTACTTC.

The genes are TRBV29-1 and TRBJ1-1; D unresolved. V lost 4 bases and J 4 bases, leaving 19 bases between the germline ends. CDR1 SQVTM and CDR2 ANQGSEA come from the germline V gene. This CDR3 comprises 15 residues. The CDR3, as DNA: TGCAGCGTTGTAAACGGCCGGGGTGGGGTCACTGAAGCTTTCTTT. Amino acid sequence: CSVVNGRGGVTEAFF.

The rearrangement joins TRBV19 to TRBJ2-2, with D perhaps TRBD1 (5 bases). This CDR3 has 15 amino acids. V was shortened by 1 base and J by 6 bases, with 12 bases between the two germline ends. Germline values: CDR1 LNHDA, CDR2 SQIVND (reference sequence). For the CDR3, the DNA is TGTGCCAGTAGTATAGGTTCGGACATTCCCGGGGAGCTGTTTTTT. Translating gives CASSIGSDIPGELFF.

This chain uses TRBV2 with TRBJ2-1; 11 bases match TRBD1. V lost 9 bases to trimming and J lost 7 bases; unmatched junction nucleotides: 2. The CDR3 totals 12 residues. The germline V gene encodes CDR1 SNHLY and CDR2 FYNNEI. The CDR3 DNA follows: TGTGCCAGAAGGGACAGGGGGAATGAGCAGTTCTTC. As protein: CARRDRGNEQFF.

The V call is TRBV6-5, the J call TRBJ2-3; a possible D gene is TRBD1 (6 bases). The CDR3 covers 15 residues. Deletions cut 6 bases from V and 4 bases from J, with 17 bases between. Germline values: CDR1 MNHEY, CDR2 SVGAGI. The CDR3 is CASSQGWKGPDTQYF. For the CDR3, the DNA is TGTGCCAGCAGCCAGGGGTGGAAGGGGCCAGATACGCAGTATTTT.

V and J are TRBV30 and TRBJ2-1; the D gene is possibly TRBD2 (6 bases). Germline lookup yields CDR1 GTSNPN and CDR2 SVGIG (reference sequence). Trimming took off 0 bases at V and 12 bases at J, with 12 bases between the two ends. This CDR3 comprises 12 residues. CDR3 sequence reads: CAWSVEEGRQFF. CDR3 DNA: TGTGCCTGGAGTGTAGAGGAGGGTCGGCAGTTCTTC.

The J gene is TRBJ1-2, the V gene TRBV19, with unresolved D. The germline gives CDR1 LNHDA, CDR2 SQIVND (reference sequence). Trimming took 7 bases from V and 0 from J, leaving 18 bases between them. The CDR3 contains 16 residues. DNA for the CDR3: TGTGCCAGTACCCCCCAACCACAGCCCTCTAACTATGGCTACACCTTC. Protein: CASTPQPQPSNYGYTF. Looking up the rest from reference TRBV19 and TRBJ1-2 gives the full variable domain: DGGITQSPKYLFRKEGQNVTLSCEQNLNHDAMYWYRQDPGQGLRLIYYSQIVNDFQKGDIAEGYSVSREKKESFPLTVTSAQKNPTAFYLCASTPQPQPSNYGYTFGSGTRLTVV.

The chain links TRBV11-3 to TRBJ1-1; no definite D call. Germline V gives CDR1 SGHNT, CDR2 YENEEA. This CDR3 region has 11 residues. V lost 1 base and J lost 8, with 5 bases in between. CDR3 amino acids: CASSLVPEAFF. The CDR3 DNA reads as TGTGCCAGCAGCTTAGTTCCAGAAGCTTTCTTT.